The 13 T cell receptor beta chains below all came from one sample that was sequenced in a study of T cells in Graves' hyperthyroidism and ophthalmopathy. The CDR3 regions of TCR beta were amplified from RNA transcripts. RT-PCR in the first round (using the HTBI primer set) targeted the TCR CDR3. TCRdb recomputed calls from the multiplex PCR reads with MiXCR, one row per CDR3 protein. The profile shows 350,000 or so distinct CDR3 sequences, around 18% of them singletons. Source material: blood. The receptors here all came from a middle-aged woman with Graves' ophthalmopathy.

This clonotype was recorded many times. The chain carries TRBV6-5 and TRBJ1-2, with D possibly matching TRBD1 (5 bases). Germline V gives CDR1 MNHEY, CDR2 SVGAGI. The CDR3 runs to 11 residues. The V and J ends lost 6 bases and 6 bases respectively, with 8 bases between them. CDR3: CASSTGDGYTF. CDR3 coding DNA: TGTGCCAGCAGCACAGGTGATGGCTACACCTTC.

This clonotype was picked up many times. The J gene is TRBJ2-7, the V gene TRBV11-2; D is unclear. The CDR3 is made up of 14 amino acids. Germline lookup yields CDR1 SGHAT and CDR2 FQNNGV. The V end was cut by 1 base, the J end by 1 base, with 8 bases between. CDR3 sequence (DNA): TGTGCCAGCAGCTTAGGACTGAAATCCTACGAGCAGTACTTC. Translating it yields CASSLGLKSYEQYF.

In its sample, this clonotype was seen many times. CDR3 DNA: TGTGCCAGCAGTGAGTGGTCAGGGAAGGGAACTGAAGCTTTCTTT. It codes for CASSEWSGKGTEAFF. The chain combines TRBV25-1 with TRBJ1-1, with D tentatively TRBD1 (5 bases). In germline, CDR1 is MGHDK, CDR2 SYGVNS. Trimming removed 3 bases from V and 5 bases from J, with 16 bases in between. The CDR3 contains 15 residues.

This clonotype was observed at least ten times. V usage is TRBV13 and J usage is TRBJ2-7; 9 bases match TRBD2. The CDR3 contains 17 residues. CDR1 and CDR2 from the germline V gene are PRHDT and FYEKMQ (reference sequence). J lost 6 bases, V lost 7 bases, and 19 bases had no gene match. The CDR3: CASNLGSWAGGDSEQYF. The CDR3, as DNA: TGTGCCAGCAACTTGGGTTCGTGGGCGGGAGGGGATAGCGAGCAGTACTTC.

CDR3 sequence reads: CASTAGRVIGYTF. As DNA, the CDR3 is TGTGCCAGCACAGCCGGGAGGGTGATCGGCTACACCTTC. This chain uses TRBV6-2 or TRBV6-3 with TRBJ1-2; D ambiguous. The CDR3 length is 13 residues. Germline V CDR1 and CDR2: MNHEY, SVGEGT. Trimming left V 7 bases short and J 8 bases short, with 17 bases between.

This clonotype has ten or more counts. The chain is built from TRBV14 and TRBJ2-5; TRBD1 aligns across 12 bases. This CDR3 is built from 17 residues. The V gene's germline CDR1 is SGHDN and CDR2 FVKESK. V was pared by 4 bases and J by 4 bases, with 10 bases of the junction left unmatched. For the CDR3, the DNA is TGTGCCAGCAGCCCCTTAACCGGGACAGGGGGCGGAGAGACCCAGTACTTC. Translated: CASSPLTGTGGGETQYF.

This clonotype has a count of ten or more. CDR3 residues: CASRRVPEAFF. The DNA for the CDR3 is TGTGCCAGCCGTAGGGTCCCTGAAGCTTTCTTT. This chain links TRBV28 with TRBJ1-1, with no clear D. From germline, CDR1 is MDHEN and CDR2 SYDVKM. The CDR3 has 11 residues. Trimming took 8 bases from V and 6 from J, leaving 10 bases between them.

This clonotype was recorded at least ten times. CDR3 bases: TGTGCCAGCAGCCCAAGCGGGGGTCTCGGCGAGCAGTACTTC. Translation: CASSPSGGLGEQYF. The V and J genes are TRBV3-1 and TRBJ2-7; TRBD2 matches 8 bases. The germline V gene has CDR1 LGHDT and CDR2 YNNKEL (reference sequence). Germline trimming cut 4 bases from V and 6 bases from J; bases unmatched to any gene: 8. The CDR3 consists of 14 residues.

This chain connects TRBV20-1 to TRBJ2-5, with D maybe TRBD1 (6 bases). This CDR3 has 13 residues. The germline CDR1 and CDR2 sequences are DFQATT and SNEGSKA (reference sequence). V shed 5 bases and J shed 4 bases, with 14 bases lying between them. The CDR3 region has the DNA TGCAGTGCTTTCAGGGGAGAGGGAGAGACCCAGTACTTC. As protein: CSAFRGEGETQYF.

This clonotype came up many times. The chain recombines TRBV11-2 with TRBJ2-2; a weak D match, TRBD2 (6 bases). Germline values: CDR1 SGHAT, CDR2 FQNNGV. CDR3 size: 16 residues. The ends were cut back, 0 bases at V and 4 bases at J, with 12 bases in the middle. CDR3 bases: TGTGCCAGCAGCTTAGATACTAGCAGGGTCACCGGGGAGCTGTTTTTT. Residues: CASSLDTSRVTGELFF.

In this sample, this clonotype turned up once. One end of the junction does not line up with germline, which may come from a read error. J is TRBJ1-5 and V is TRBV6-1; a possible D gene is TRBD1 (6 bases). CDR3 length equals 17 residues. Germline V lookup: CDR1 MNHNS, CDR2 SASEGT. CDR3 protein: CASLKPRGIGGRQPQPF. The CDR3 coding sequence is TGTGCCAGCCTTAAACCACGGGGGATAGGGGGACGTCAGCCCCAGCCTTTT.

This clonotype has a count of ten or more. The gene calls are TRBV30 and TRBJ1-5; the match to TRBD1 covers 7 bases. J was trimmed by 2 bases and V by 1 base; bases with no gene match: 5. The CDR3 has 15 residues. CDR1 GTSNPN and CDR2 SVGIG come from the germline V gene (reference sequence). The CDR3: CAWSATGSGNQPQHF. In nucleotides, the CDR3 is TGTGCCTGGAGTGCGACAGGGTCCGGCAATCAGCCCCAGCATTTT. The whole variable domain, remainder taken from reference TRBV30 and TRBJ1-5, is SQTIHQWPATLVQPVGSPLSLECTVEGTSNPNLYWYRQAAGRGLQLLFYSVGIGQISSEVPQNLSASRPQDRQFILSSKKLLLSDSGFYLCAWSATGSGNQPQHFGDGTRLSIL.

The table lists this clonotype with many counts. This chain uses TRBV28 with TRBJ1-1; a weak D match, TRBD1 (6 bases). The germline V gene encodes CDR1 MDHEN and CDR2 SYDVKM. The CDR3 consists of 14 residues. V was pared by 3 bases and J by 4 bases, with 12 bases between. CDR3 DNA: TGTGCCAGCAGTTTGGGAATCAGGGGCACTGAAGCTTTCTTT. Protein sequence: CASSLGIRGTEAFF.